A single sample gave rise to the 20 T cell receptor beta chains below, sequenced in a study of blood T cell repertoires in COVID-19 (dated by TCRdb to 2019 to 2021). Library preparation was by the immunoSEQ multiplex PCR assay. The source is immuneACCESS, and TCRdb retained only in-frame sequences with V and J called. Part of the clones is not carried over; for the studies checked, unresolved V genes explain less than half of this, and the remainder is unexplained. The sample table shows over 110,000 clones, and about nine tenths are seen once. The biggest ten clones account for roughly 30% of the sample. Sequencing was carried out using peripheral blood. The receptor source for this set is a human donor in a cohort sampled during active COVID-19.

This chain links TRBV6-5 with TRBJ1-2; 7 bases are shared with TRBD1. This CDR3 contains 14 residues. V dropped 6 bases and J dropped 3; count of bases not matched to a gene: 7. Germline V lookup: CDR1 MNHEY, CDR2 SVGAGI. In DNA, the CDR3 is TGTGCCAGCAGCGCAGGGACAGCCTACTATGGCTACACCTTC. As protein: CASSAGTAYYGYTF.

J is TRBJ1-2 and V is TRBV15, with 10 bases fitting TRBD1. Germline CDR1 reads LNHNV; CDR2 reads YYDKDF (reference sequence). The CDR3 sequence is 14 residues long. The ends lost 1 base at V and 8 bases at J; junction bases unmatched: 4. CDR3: CATSRVGQGTGYTF. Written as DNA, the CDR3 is TGTGCCACCAGCAGAGTGGGACAGGGGACCGGCTACACCTTC.

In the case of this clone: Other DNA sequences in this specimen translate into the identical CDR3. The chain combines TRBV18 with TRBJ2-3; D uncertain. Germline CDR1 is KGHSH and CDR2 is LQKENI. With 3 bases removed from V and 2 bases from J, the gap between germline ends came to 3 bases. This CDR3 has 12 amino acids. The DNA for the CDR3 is TGTGCCAGCTCACCCTCCACAGATACGCAGTATTTT. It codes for CASSPSTDTQYF.

CDR3 in amino acids: CASSLVGRSGNTIYF. The CDR3 DNA follows: TGTGCCAGCAGCTTGGTTGGGCGCTCTGGAAACACCATATATTTT. The rearrangement links TRBV11-2 to TRBJ1-3; D not certain. Trimming stripped 3 bases from V and 0 bases from J, with 9 bases between. The CDR3 contains 15 residues. Germline V gene sequence: CDR1 SGHAT, CDR2 FQNNGV. The full variable domain, completed using reference TRBV11-2 and TRBJ1-3, is EAGVAQSPRYKIIEKRQSVAFWCNPISGHATLYWYQQILGQGPKLLIQFQNNGVVDDSQLPKDRFSAERLKGVDSTLKIQPAKLEDSAVYLCASSLVGRSGNTIYFGEGSWLTVV.

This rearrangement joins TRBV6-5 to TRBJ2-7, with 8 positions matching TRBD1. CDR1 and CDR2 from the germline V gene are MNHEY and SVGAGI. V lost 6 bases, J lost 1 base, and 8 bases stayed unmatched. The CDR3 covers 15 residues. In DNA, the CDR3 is TGTGCCAGCAGAATCTCCGGGACAGGATCCTACGAGCAGTACTTC. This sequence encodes CASRISGTGSYEQYF.

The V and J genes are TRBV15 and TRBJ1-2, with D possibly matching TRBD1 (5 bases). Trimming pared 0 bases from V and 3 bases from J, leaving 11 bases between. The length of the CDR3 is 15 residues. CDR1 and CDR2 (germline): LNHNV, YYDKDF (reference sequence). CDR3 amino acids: CATSRDSGRDYGYTF. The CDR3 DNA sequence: TGTGCCACCAGCAGAGATAGCGGCAGGGACTATGGCTACACCTTC.

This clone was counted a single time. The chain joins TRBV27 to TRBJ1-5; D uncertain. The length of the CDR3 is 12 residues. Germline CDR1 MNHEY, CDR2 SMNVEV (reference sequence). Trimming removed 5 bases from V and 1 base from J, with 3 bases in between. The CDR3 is CASSRSNQPQHF. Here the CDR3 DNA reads TGTGCCAGCAGTCGGAGCAATCAGCCCCAGCATTTT.

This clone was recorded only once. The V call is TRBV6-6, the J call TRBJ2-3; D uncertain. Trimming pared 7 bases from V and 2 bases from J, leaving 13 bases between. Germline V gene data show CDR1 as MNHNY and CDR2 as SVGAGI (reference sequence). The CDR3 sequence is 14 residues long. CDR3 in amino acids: CASTPSPFTDTQYF. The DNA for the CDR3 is TGTGCCAGCACCCCGTCCCCCTTCACAGATACGCAGTATTTT.

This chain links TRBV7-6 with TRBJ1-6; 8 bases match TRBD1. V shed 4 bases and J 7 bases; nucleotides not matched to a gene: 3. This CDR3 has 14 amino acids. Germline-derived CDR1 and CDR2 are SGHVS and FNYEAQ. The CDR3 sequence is CASSSGQENSPLHF. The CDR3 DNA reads TGTGCCAGCAGCTCGGGACAGGAGAATTCACCCCTCCACTTT.

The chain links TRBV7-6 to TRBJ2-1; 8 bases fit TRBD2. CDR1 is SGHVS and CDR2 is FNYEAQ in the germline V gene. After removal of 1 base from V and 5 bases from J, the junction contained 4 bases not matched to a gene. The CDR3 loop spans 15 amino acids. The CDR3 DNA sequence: TGTGCCAGCAGCTTAGGGTGGCGGGGGGACAATGAGCAGTTCTTC. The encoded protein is CASSLGWRGDNEQFF.

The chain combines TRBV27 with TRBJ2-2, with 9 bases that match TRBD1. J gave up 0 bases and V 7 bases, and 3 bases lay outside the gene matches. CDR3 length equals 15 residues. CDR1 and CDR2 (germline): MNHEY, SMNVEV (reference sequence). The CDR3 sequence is CASTRTGANTGELFF. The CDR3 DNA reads TGTGCCAGCACCCGGACAGGGGCGAACACCGGGGAGCTGTTTTTT.

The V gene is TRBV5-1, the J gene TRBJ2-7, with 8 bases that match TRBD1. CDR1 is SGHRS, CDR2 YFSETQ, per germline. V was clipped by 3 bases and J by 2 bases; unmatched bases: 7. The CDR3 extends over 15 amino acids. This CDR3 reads CASSSGQGRTYEQYF. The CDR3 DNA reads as TGCGCCAGCAGCTCTGGACAGGGCCGGACCTACGAGCAGTACTTC. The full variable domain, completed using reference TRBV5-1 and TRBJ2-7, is KAGVTQTPRYLIKTRGQQVTLSCSPISGHRSVSWYQQTPGQGLQFLFEYFSETQRNKGNFPGRFSGRQFSNSRSEMNVSTLELGDSALYLCASSSGQGRTYEQYFGPGTRLTVT.

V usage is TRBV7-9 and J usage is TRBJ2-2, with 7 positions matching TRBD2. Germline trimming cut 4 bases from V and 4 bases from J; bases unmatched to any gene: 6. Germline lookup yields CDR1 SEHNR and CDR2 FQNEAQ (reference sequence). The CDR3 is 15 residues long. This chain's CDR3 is CASSSSGVGTGELFF. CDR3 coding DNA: TGTGCCAGCAGCTCCAGCGGGGTGGGCACCGGGGAGCTGTTTTTT.

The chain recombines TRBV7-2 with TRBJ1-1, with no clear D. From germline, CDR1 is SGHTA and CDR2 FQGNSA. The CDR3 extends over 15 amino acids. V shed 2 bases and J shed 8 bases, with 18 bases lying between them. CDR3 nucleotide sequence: TGTGCCAGCAGCTTAATAAACACCGCTTCGGGGGAAGCTTTCTTT. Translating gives CASSLINTASGEAFF.

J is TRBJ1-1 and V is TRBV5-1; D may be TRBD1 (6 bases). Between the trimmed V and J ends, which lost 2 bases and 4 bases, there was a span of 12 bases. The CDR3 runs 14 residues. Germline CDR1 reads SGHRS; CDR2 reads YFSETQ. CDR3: CASSLKGVGTEAFF. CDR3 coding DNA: TGCGCCAGCAGCTTAAAGGGGGTGGGCACTGAAGCTTTCTTT. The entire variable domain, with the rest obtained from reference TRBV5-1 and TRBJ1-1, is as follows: KAGVTQTPRYLIKTRGQQVTLSCSPISGHRSVSWYQQTPGQGLQFLFEYFSETQRNKGNFPGRFSGRQFSNSRSEMNVSTLELGDSALYLCASSLKGVGTEAFFGQGTRLTVV.

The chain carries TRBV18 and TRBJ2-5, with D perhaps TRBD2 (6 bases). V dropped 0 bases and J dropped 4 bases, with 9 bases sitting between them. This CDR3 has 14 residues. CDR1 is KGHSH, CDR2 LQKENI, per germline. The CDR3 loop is CASSPPGGGETQYF. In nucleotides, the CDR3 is TGTGCCAGCTCACCACCGGGGGGAGGAGAGACCCAGTACTTC.

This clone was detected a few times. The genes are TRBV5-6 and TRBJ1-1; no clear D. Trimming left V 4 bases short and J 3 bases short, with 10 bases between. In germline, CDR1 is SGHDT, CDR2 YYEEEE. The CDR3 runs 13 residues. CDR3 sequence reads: CASSVGGYTEAFF. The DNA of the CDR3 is TGTGCCAGCAGCGTGGGAGGATACACTGAAGCTTTCTTT.

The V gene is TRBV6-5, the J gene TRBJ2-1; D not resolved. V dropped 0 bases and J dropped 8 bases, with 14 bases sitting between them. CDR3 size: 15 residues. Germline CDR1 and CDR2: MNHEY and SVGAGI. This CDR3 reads CASSYSDPAVHEQFF. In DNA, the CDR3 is TGTGCCAGCAGTTACTCGGATCCCGCGGTCCATGAGCAGTTCTTC.

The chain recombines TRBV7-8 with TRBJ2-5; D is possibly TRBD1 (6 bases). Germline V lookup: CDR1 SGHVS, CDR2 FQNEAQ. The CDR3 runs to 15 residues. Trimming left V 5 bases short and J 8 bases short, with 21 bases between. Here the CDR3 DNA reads TGTGCCAGCAGCCCCTCCGGGGACAATTTCGGTACCCAGTACTTC. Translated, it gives CASSPSGDNFGTQYF.

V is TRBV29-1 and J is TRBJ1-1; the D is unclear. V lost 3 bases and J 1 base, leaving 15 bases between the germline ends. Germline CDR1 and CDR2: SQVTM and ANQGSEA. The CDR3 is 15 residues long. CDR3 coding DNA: TGCAGCGTTGATGCCCTGCGAGTAAAGAACACTGAAGCTTTCTTT. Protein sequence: CSVDALRVKNTEAFF.